Below, 14 T cell receptor beta chains from the same sample are listed, as sequenced in a study of T cell responses to AZD1222 COVID-19 vaccine. The method was immunoSEQ multiplex PCR; TCRdb's version includes in-frame clones alone and lacks a portion of them. In the table there are about 85,000 clones, approximately 90% of which are singletons. Sequences were derived from peripheral blood, sampled on day 0 of AZD1222 vaccination. The source of these receptors is an adult in good health.

The chain combines TRBV7-9 with TRBJ2-7; D ambiguous. Trimming took 5 bases from V and 0 from J, leaving 8 bases between them. Germline V gene data show CDR1 as SEHNR and CDR2 as FQNEAQ (reference sequence). The length of the CDR3 is 13 residues. The CDR3 is CASSPISSYEQYF. The CDR3 bases are TGTGCCAGCAGCCCAATTAGCTCCTACGAGCAGTACTTC.

The V and J genes are TRBV7-9 and TRBJ2-1, with D tentatively TRBD1 or TRBD2 (6 bases each). The germline V gene has CDR1 SEHNR and CDR2 FQNEAQ (reference sequence). The CDR3 totals 15 residues. With 5 bases removed from V and 4 bases from J, the gap between germline ends came to 15 bases. The CDR3 DNA follows: TGTGCCAGCAGCCCAGAGGGGGGAAGGTACAATGAGCAGTTCTTC. It yields the protein CASSPEGGRYNEQFF.

This chain links TRBV18 with TRBJ1-2; D is undetermined. CDR1 is KGHSH, CDR2 LQKENI, per germline. The V gene lost 6 bases and the J gene lost 8 bases, with 19 bases spanning the gap. This CDR3 is built from 14 residues. In nucleotides, the CDR3 is TGTGCCAGCTCCCCGCAAGGAGATCCTGTGGGCTACACCTTC. Its translation is CASSPQGDPVGYTF.

The V gene is TRBV30, the J gene TRBJ2-6, with 13 bases lining up with TRBD2. Germline V gives CDR1 GTSNPN, CDR2 SVGIG (reference sequence). The length of the CDR3 is 18 residues. V lost 3 bases to trimming and J lost 0 bases; unmatched junction nucleotides: 5. This CDR3 is CAWRLLAGGNSGANVLTF. The DNA of the CDR3 is TGTGCCTGGAGGCTACTAGCGGGAGGGAACTCTGGGGCCAACGTCCTGACTTTC.

This chain links TRBV11-2 with TRBJ2-2; TRBD1 aligns across 7 bases. This CDR3 is 15 amino acids long. V gave up 5 bases and J gave up 8 bases; unmatched junction bases: 11. Germline CDR1 is SGHAT and CDR2 is FQNNGV. The CDR3 sequence is CASSPSTGTGGELFF. CDR3 nucleotide sequence: TGTGCCAGCAGCCCATCGACAGGGACGGGTGGGGAGCTGTTTTTT.

This clone was detected once. V gene TRBV6-5 combines with J gene TRBJ2-7; D perhaps matches TRBD1 (6 bases). With 2 bases removed from V and 5 bases from J, the gap between germline ends came to 19 bases. Germline CDR1 and CDR2: MNHEY and SVGAGI. The CDR3 extends over 16 amino acids. CDR3 residues: CASSYRRLGGWNEQYF. The CDR3 nucleotides read TGTGCCAGCAGTTACCGCCGCTTAGGGGGTTGGAACGAGCAGTACTTC.

J is TRBJ2-3 and V is TRBV5-4; TRBD2 aligns across 13 bases. The CDR3 has 17 residues. The germline CDR1 and CDR2 sequences are SGHNT and YYREEE (reference sequence). Trimming removed 2 bases from V and 10 bases from J; junction bases left unmatched: 13. The CDR3 sequence is CASSLTSGGVIHRSQYF. Here the CDR3 DNA reads TGTGCCAGCAGCTTAACTAGCGGGGGGGTAATTCATCGTTCGCAGTATTTT.

This clone has more than one count but fewer than ten. The chain recombines TRBV30 with TRBJ1-2; 7 positions agree with TRBD1. From germline, CDR1 is GTSNPN and CDR2 SVGIG (reference sequence). Unmatched junction bases numbered 16, after V lost 6 bases and J lost 3 bases. The CDR3 has 16 residues. CDR3 loop: CACSSPRTGRHYGYTF. In nucleotides, the CDR3 is TGTGCCTGCTCCTCCCCCCGGACAGGAAGGCACTATGGCTACACCTTC.

The chain is built from TRBV2 and TRBJ2-3, with D unclear. Germline V lookup: CDR1 SNHLY, CDR2 FYNNEI. With 7 bases removed from V and 1 base from J, the gap between germline ends came to 9 bases. The CDR3 totals 13 residues. The CDR3 coding sequence is TGTGCCAGCATTTTAACTCGCACAGATACGCAGTATTTT. This sequence encodes CASILTRTDTQYF.

The CDR3 loop is CASSPTGAAAADTQYF. CDR3 nucleotides: TGTGCCAGCAGCCCTACGGGGGCAGCGGCGGCAGATACGCAGTATTTT. This chain links TRBV11-2 with TRBJ2-3, with D possibly being TRBD1 or TRBD2 (6 bases each). V lost 5 bases and J lost 4, with 19 bases in between. The length of the CDR3 is 16 residues. The germline V gene encodes CDR1 SGHAT and CDR2 FQNNGV.

This chain joins TRBV27 and TRBJ2-3; 7 bases match TRBD1. Looked up from germline, CDR1 is MNHEY and CDR2 is SMNVEV (reference sequence). This CDR3 has 16 amino acids. Losses at the gene ends were 6 bases for V and 5 bases for J; bases not matched to a gene: 14. CDR3 sequence: CASSLETGLLVDTQYF. DNA for the CDR3: TGTGCCAGCAGCTTAGAGACAGGGTTATTAGTAGATACGCAGTATTTT.

This sequence joins TRBV6-5 and TRBJ1-1, with a possible D match to TRBD1 (5 bases). Trimming pared 6 bases from V and 4 bases from J, leaving 12 bases between. CDR1 is MNHEY, CDR2 SVGAGI, per germline. The CDR3 length is 13 residues. The CDR3 DNA reads TGTGCCAGCAGAGGGACCGTCGTCACTGAAGCTTTCTTT. It translates to CASRGTVVTEAFF.

The table lists this clone with a count of one. The V gene is TRBV5-1, the J gene TRBJ2-3; 7 bases agree with TRBD1. Germline CDR1 is SGHRS and CDR2 is YFSETQ. The CDR3 contains 13 residues. Losses at the gene ends were 4 bases for V and 4 bases for J; bases not matched to a gene: 3. CDR3 sequence: CASSPDRADTQYF. The CDR3 DNA is TGCGCCAGCAGCCCCGACAGGGCAGATACGCAGTATTTT. The full variable domain, its missing parts supplied by reference TRBV5-1 and TRBJ2-3, is KAGVTQTPRYLIKTRGQQVTLSCSPISGHRSVSWYQQTPGQGLQFLFEYFSETQRNKGNFPGRFSGRQFSNSRSEMNVSTLELGDSALYLCASSPDRADTQYFGPGTRLTVL.

The genes are TRBV6-2 or TRBV6-3 and TRBJ1-5; D ambiguous. The CDR3 length is 13 residues. The germline V and J ends were trimmed by 4 bases and 3 bases, with 7 bases remaining between them. Germline assignment: CDR1 MNHEY and CDR2 SVGEGT. The chain's CDR3 is CASSSPPNQPQHF. CDR3 DNA sequence: TGTGCCAGCAGTTCCCCGCCCAATCAGCCCCAGCATTTT.